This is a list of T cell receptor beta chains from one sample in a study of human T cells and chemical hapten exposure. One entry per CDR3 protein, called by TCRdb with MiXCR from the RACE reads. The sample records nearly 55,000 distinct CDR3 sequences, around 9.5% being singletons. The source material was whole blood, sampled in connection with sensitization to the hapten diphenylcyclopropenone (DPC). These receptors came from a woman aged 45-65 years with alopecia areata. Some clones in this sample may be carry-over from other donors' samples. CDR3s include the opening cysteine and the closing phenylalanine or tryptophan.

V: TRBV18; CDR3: CASSARVEQSNSPLHF
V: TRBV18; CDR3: CASSPNLRQTQPNYGYTF
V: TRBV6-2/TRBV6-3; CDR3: CASSLGQRQYF
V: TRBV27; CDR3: CASPSVTSYEQYF
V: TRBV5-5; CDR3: CASQLGPYEQYF
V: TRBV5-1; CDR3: CASSLGLEPLTQPQHF
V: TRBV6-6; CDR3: CASSPPGQGKTGELFF
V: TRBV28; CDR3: CASSSRTGGHEAFF
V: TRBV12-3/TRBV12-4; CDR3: CASSPTRQETQYF
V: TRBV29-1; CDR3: CSVDDRGNTEAFF
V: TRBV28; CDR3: CASNFRRPPYEQYF
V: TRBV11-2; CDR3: CASSLDPGGRGDTQYF
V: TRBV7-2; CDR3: CASSLQQGSPLHF
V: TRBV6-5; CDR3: CASSPQGPNSPLHF
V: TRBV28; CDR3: CASSLGGLEQYF
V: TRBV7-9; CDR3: CASSPKRGLNNEQFF
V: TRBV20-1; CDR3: CSATRQMNTEAFF
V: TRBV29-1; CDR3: CSVAPGFNTEAFF
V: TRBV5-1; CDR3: CASSLEDSYEQYF
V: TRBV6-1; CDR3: CASILAGGVGELFF
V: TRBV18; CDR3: CASSPPLLSFPNEQFF
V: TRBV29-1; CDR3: CSVVSRVHEQYF
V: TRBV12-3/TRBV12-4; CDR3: CASSLVGDSPLHF
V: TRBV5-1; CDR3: CASSLAVGLEKLFF
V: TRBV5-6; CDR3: CASSSTGGVYEQYF
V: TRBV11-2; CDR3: CASSLASRGRGTQYF
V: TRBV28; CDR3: CASSSTPYRDRGLVSSYNEQFF
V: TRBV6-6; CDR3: CASSRDSSVDTEAFF